One and the same sample provided the 22 T cell receptor beta chains below, sequenced in a study of shared clonotypes between healthy human individuals. Clones were read by immunoSEQ multiplex PCR, and TCRdb kept only the in-frame ones, dropping some. The sample has more than 900,000 clones, around 78% seen once. The sample taken for sequencing was memory CD4+ T cells from PBMCs. Subset meaning: CD45RA-negative fraction. These receptors originate from a man between 18 and 29 years old in good health. Some clones in this sample may be carry-over from other donors' samples.

The chain employs TRBV19 and TRBJ2-1; the match to TRBD2 covers 16 bases. The V gene's germline CDR1 is LNHDA and CDR2 SQIVND (reference sequence). Trimming at V came to 6 bases and at J to 4 bases, leaving 3 bases not matched to a gene. The CDR3 spans 16 residues. The CDR3 spells CASRPGLAGGYNEQFF. The CDR3 nucleotides read TGTGCCAGTAGGCCGGGACTAGCGGGAGGGTACAATGAGCAGTTCTTC.

This chain links TRBV6-5 with TRBJ2-3; D is unclear. This CDR3 region has 15 residues. The V and J ends lost 1 base and 0 bases respectively, with 8 bases between them. Per germline, CDR1 MNHEY and CDR2 SVGAGI. The DNA of the CDR3 is TGTGCCAGCAGTTACTTCGGCCCTAGCACAGATACGCAGTATTTT. Protein sequence: CASSYFGPSTDTQYF.

V is TRBV10-1 and J is TRBJ2-1; 8 bases map to TRBD1. The CDR3 totals 13 residues. V lost 8 bases to trimming and J lost 7 bases; unmatched junction nucleotides: 7. The germline CDR1 and CDR2 sequences are WNHNN and SYGVQD (reference sequence). CDR3 sequence (DNA): TGCGCCAGCCATAAGACAGGGGAGAATGAGCAGTTCTTC. Translated: CASHKTGENEQFF.

The chain uses TRBV2 and TRBJ1-5; TRBD1 matches 7 bases. The CDR3 covers 13 residues. Germline values: CDR1 SNHLY, CDR2 FYNNEI. Trimming took 6 bases from V and 7 from J; bases not matched to a gene: 6. The CDR3 sequence: CASSRDREQPQHF. The CDR3 region has the DNA TGTGCCAGCAGCCGCGACAGGGAACAGCCCCAGCATTTT.

This chain links TRBV5-1 with TRBJ1-2; 9 bases line up with TRBD1. V gave up 2 bases and J gave up 5 bases; unmatched junction bases: 7. CDR1 and CDR2 from the germline V gene are SGHRS and YFSETQ. The CDR3 sequence is 15 residues long. This CDR3 reads CASSLGTGSLYGYTF. DNA for the CDR3: TGCGCCAGCAGCTTAGGGACAGGGAGTCTTTATGGCTACACCTTC. Full variable domain (outside the CDR3, taken from reference TRBV5-1 and TRBJ1-2): KAGVTQTPRYLIKTRGQQVTLSCSPISGHRSVSWYQQTPGQGLQFLFEYFSETQRNKGNFPGRFSGRQFSNSRSEMNVSTLELGDSALYLCASSLGTGSLYGYTFGSGTRLTVV.

The chain has TRBV2 and TRBJ2-3, with 10 bases that match TRBD2. The CDR3 runs to 16 residues. Germline V gene lookup returns CDR1 SNHLY and CDR2 FYNNEI. The junction had 8 bases not matched to a gene; V was cut back by 5 bases and J by 3 bases. The CDR3 spells CASSIVAGGTTDTQYF. The DNA of the CDR3 is TGTGCCAGCAGTATCGTAGCGGGAGGTACGACAGATACGCAGTATTTT.

In its sample, this clone was seen a few times. The genes are TRBV28 and TRBJ1-3, with TRBD1 matching 9 bases. V dropped 5 bases and J dropped 0; count of bases not matched to a gene: 8. Looked up from germline, CDR1 is MDHEN and CDR2 is SYDVKM. The CDR3 spans 17 residues. CDR3 in amino acids: CASSPWTGVVSGNTIYF. The CDR3 DNA reads TGTGCCAGCAGTCCGTGGACAGGGGTGGTCTCTGGAAACACCATATATTTT.

This clone was counted at least ten times. This chain uses TRBV9 with TRBJ2-3; D gene ambiguous. The CDR3 sequence is 15 residues long. Germline V lookup: CDR1 SGDLS, CDR2 YYNGEE. Trimming removed 4 bases from V and 2 bases from J, with 14 bases in between. The CDR3 region is CASSKAPVSTDTQYF. DNA for the CDR3: TGTGCCAGCAGCAAAGCCCCGGTCTCCACAGATACGCAGTATTTT.

The chain uses TRBV19 and TRBJ2-3; D remains unclear. The CDR3 loop spans 14 amino acids. The germline V and J ends were trimmed by 5 bases and 2 bases, with 11 bases remaining between them. CDR1 and CDR2 (germline): LNHDA, SQIVND (reference sequence). Written as DNA, the CDR3 is TGTGCCAGTAGTCCTTTACGCTACACAGATACGCAGTATTTT. It yields the protein CASSPLRYTDTQYF.

CDR3 protein: CASSFGGSKGETQYF. The CDR3 bases are TGTGCCAGCAGCTTCGGTGGCTCTAAGGGGGAGACCCAGTACTTC. This sequence joins TRBV11-2 and TRBJ2-5; the D gene is possibly TRBD1 (5 bases). The CDR3 runs 15 residues. Germline-derived CDR1 and CDR2 are SGHAT and FQNNGV. Trimming stripped 3 bases from V and 5 bases from J, with 16 bases between.

A single count supports this clone. The chain employs TRBV6-1 and TRBJ1-2; D is uncertain. CDR1 is MNHNS, CDR2 SASEGT, per germline. The germline V and J ends were trimmed by 0 bases and 8 bases, with 10 bases remaining between them. The CDR3 extends over 13 amino acids. The CDR3 DNA is TGTGCCAGCAGTGAAGCCATCCGTTGGGGCTACACCTTC. It specifies CASSEAIRWGYTF.

On this clone itself: A clone one base away is much larger, so this may be a read error. The rearrangement uses TRBV10-2 and TRBJ1-4; D not certain. CDR3 size: 13 residues. Germline V gene sequence: CDR1 WSHSY, CDR2 SAAADI. The V and J ends lost 6 bases and 3 bases respectively, with 8 bases between them. CDR3 loop: CASRRVANEKLFF. The CDR3 DNA follows: TGCGCCAGCAGGAGGGTGGCTAATGAAAAACTGTTTTTT.

Of note for this clone: A much larger clone lies one base from this, so it may be a read error. The CDR3 sequence: CAGSLTGVQPQHF. The CDR3 nucleotides read TGTGCCGGCAGTCTGACAGGGGTTCAGCCCCAGCATTTT. V gene TRBV28 combines with J gene TRBJ1-5; 8 bases are a match to TRBD1. Germline values: CDR1 MDHEN, CDR2 SYDVKM. The CDR3 runs 13 residues.

The chain recombines TRBV7-9 with TRBJ2-5, with TRBD2 identical over 12 bases. This CDR3 has 16 residues. Germline V gene lookup returns CDR1 SEHNR and CDR2 FQNEAQ (reference sequence). V shed 4 bases and J 4 bases; nucleotides not matched to a gene: 7. In nucleotides, the CDR3 is TGTGCCAGCAGCTGGTCACTAGCGGGAGGCGGAGAGACCCAGTACTTC. Residues: CASSWSLAGGGETQYF.

Points on this clone: Other DNA sequences from this sample encode an identical CDR3 as well. The V and J genes are TRBV7-9 and TRBJ1-1; no definite D call. Germline assignment: CDR1 SEHNR and CDR2 FQNEAQ (reference sequence). The CDR3 contains 12 residues. V gave up 1 base and J gave up 4 bases, with 4 bases separating them. The CDR3 loop is CASSLGATEAFF. The CDR3 DNA reads as TGTGCCAGCAGCTTAGGGGCCACTGAAGCTTTCTTT.

The chain recombines TRBV11-2 with TRBJ2-2; D remains ambiguous. V was clipped by 2 bases and J by 7 bases, with 11 bases between them. CDR1 is SGHAT, CDR2 FQNNGV, per germline. CDR3 size: 14 residues. CDR3 in DNA: TGTGCCAGCAGCTTAAATACGGACGGCGGGGAGCTGTTTTTT. Residues: CASSLNTDGGELFF.

V gene TRBV12-5 combines with J gene TRBJ2-3, with TRBD1 matching over 9 bases. Germline trimming cut 0 bases from V and 2 bases from J; bases unmatched to any gene: 3. The CDR3 sequence is 16 residues long. Germline assignment: CDR1 LGHNT and CDR2 FRNRAP. The CDR3 protein is CASGLVTGGYTDTQYF. CDR3 nucleotide sequence: TGTGCTAGTGGTTTGGTGACAGGGGGATACACAGATACGCAGTATTTT.

The V call is TRBV9, the J call TRBJ2-5, with D perhaps matching TRBD2 (5 bases). The CDR3 consists of 15 residues. The germline CDR1 and CDR2 sequences are SGDLS and YYNGEE. V was clipped by 0 bases and J by 5 bases, with 14 bases between them. The CDR3 loop reads CASSVEGLAWETQYF. The DNA for the CDR3 is TGTGCCAGCAGCGTAGAAGGCCTAGCCTGGGAGACCCAGTACTTC.

This clone was recorded a few times. The chain employs TRBV11-2 and TRBJ2-7, with D possibly matching TRBD1 (5 bases). In germline, CDR1 is SGHAT, CDR2 FQNNGV. The CDR3 totals 13 residues. V shed 4 bases and J shed 3 bases, with 10 bases lying between them. CDR3 residues: CASSSLRDYEQYF. The CDR3 DNA is TGTGCCAGCAGCTCGCTCAGGGACTACGAGCAGTACTTC.

This chain joins TRBV2 and TRBJ1-5; D call uncertain. This CDR3 spans 15 amino acids. Trimming shortened V by 5 bases and J by 0 bases, and 11 bases separated the two germline ends. Germline CDR1 reads SNHLY; CDR2 reads FYNNEI. The CDR3 is CASSTTEYSNQPQHF. The CDR3 bases are TGTGCCAGCAGTACAACAGAATATAGCAATCAGCCCCAGCATTTT. Full variable domain (missing parts from reference TRBV2 and TRBJ1-5): EPEVTQTPSHQVTQMGQEVILRCVPISNHLYFYWYRQILGQKVEFLVSFYNNEISEKSEIFDDQFSVERPDGSNFTLKIRSTKLEDSAMYFCASSTTEYSNQPQHFGDGTRLSIL.

The genes are TRBV11-3 and TRBJ2-1, with D perhaps TRBD1 (6 bases). The CDR3 totals 15 residues. Germline V CDR1 and CDR2: SGHNT, YENEEA. Between the trimmed V and J ends, which lost 5 bases and 8 bases, there was a span of 19 bases. Here the CDR3 DNA reads TGTGCCAGCAGCCCCGGCGGTAGGGGGATCGATGAGCAGTTCTTC. This codes for CASSPGGRGIDEQFF.

This chain joins TRBV10-3 and TRBJ1-5; 9 positions agree with TRBD1. Per the germline V gene, CDR1 is ENHRY and CDR2 is SYGVKD. The CDR3 covers 14 residues. J was trimmed by 4 bases and V by 6 bases; bases with no gene match: 4. DNA of the CDR3: TGTGCCATCAGCCGGGACAGGGCTAATCAGCCCCAGCATTTT. It specifies CAISRDRANQPQHF.